The sequence of this T cell receptor beta chain was determined in a study of PD-L1 blockade in urothelial cancer. Looking at the study overall: Atezolizumab (1,200 mg intravenously every 3 weeks) began in about 2014 for patients. Prior regimens of chemotherapy numbered 0 to 3 per patient. Blood analyses occurred 3 weeks (second dose) and 6 weeks post treatment start. Among blood samples, the median T cell count was around 150,000.

Here immunoSEQ multiplex PCR was the method, and the copy in TCRdb shows in-frame clones only, minus some. The table has 35,000 to 55,000 clones, about four fifths seen once. Time point in this sample: peripheral blood 6 weeks after treatment start. CDR1 and CDR2 from the germline V gene are SQVTM and ANQGSEA. The CDR3 runs to 11 residues. The V end was cut by 4 bases, the J end by 6 bases, with 9 bases between. The TCR originated in a man aged 55 to 70 with urothelial cancer. The chain carries TRBV29-1 and TRBJ1-2, with D possibly being TRBD1 (5 bases). The sample consisted of PBMCs, taken around atezolizumab (anti-PD-L1) treatment. The CDR3 protein is CSVGGTHGYTF. DNA for the CDR3: TGCAGCGTTGGCGGGACTCATGGCTACACCTTC. Variable domain in full (rest from reference TRBV29-1 and TRBJ1-2): SAVISQKPSRDICQRGTSLTIQCQVDSQVTMMFWYRQQPGQSLTLIATANQGSEATYESGFVIDKFPISRPNLTFSTLTVSNMSPEDSSIYLCSVGGTHGYTFGSGTRLTVV.